The rows below give T cell receptor beta chains drawn from one sample of a study of cytomegalovirus exposure and HLA in healthy donors. The method was immunoSEQ multiplex PCR; TCRdb's version includes in-frame clones alone and lacks a portion of them. Among under 75,000 clones, 90% to 96% were seen once, and the ten largest hold under 1.5%. Sample: PBMCs. The receptors come from a woman between 18 and 29 years old in good health and CMV-seronegative. Each CDR3 is given with its conserved first and last residue. A D gene is named only where the DNA matches it firmly. Size tells how often a clone was seen (once, few, many) or the class of an expanded clone, and some rows leave it out.

CASSQEGLAGSSYNEQFF | TGCGCCAGCAGCCAAGAAGGACTAGCGGGAAGCTCCTACAATGAGCAGTTCTTC | TRBD2 | TRBV4-3 | 18 | TRBJ2-1 | NA
CASSVGGRHNEKLFF | TGTGCCAGCAGCGTAGGTGGCAGGCATAATGAAAAACTGTTTTTT | NA | TRBV9 | 15 | TRBJ1-4 | NA
CASSPGGRHYGYTF | TGTGCCAGCTCACCTGGGGGGAGACACTATGGCTACACCTTC | NA | TRBV18 | 14 | TRBJ1-2 | NA
CASSGDRHTQYF | TGTGCCAGCAGTGGAGACAGACATACGCAGTATTTT | NA | TRBV6-1 | 12 | TRBJ2-3 | NA
CASTPMGLGGHEQFF | TGTGCCAGTACCCCCATGGGACTAGGTGGCCATGAGCAGTTCTTC | TRBD2 | TRBV19 | 15 | TRBJ2-1 | NA
CASSLVPGQGSYEQYF | TGTGCCAGCAGCTTAGTTCCAGGACAGGGTAGTTACGAGCAGTACTTC | TRBD1 | TRBV7-8 | 16 | TRBJ2-7 | NA
CASSKDRAAYEQYF | TGCGCCAGCAGCAAAGACAGGGCAGCCTACGAGCAGTACTTC | TRBD1 | TRBV4-1 | 14 | TRBJ2-7 | NA
CASSPTGNEQYF | TGCGCCAGCAGCCCAACGGGGAACGAGCAGTACTTC | NA | TRBV5-1 | 12 | TRBJ2-7 | NA
CASSQRPGESSYNEQFF | TGTGCCAGCAGCCAGAGACCGGGGGAGAGCTCCTACAATGAGCAGTTCTTC | NA | TRBV14 | 17 | TRBJ2-1 | NA
CASSLSLYEQYF | TGTGCCAGCAGCTTAAGCCTTTACGAGCAGTACTTC | NA | TRBV7-8 | 12 | TRBJ2-7 | NA
CASTNPRATNQPQHF | TGTGCCAGCACCAATCCCAGGGCAACAAATCAGCCCCAGCATTTT | NA | TRBV6-1 | 15 | TRBJ1-5 | NA
CSVGDLPDYLYNEQFF | TGCAGCGTAGGGGACCTCCCGGACTACCTCTACAATGAGCAGTTCTTC | NA | TRBV29-1 | 16 | TRBJ2-1 | NA
CASSSLLRQGSDYGYTF | TGTGCCAGCAGTTCCCTCCTGAGACAGGGGTCTGACTATGGCTACACCTTC | TRBD1 | TRBV27 | 17 | TRBJ1-2 | NA
CASSMSGSNTGELFF | TGTGCCAGTAGTATGTCAGGGTCGAACACCGGGGAGCTGTTTTTT | NA | TRBV19 | 15 | TRBJ2-2 | NA
CASSPPGQGSYNEQFF | TGTGCCAGCAGCCCCCCCGGACAGGGGTCCTACAATGAGCAGTTCTTC | TRBD1 | TRBV7-9 | 16 | TRBJ2-1 | NA
CASSFAGGVGTEAFF | TGCGCCAGCAGCTTTGCGGGGGGCGTAGGGACTGAAGCTTTCTTT | NA | TRBV5-1 | 15 | TRBJ1-1 | NA
CASSPQTGWMTQYF | TGTGCCAGCAGCCCCCAAACAGGGTGGATGACCCAGTACTTC | NA | TRBV14 | 14 | TRBJ2-5 | NA
CASSQDGTSGHYNEQFF | TGCGCCAGCAGCCAAGATGGGACTAGCGGGCACTACAATGAGCAGTTCTTC | TRBD2 | TRBV4-3 | 17 | TRBJ2-1 | NA
CASSSLQGRVTEAFF | TGTGCCAGCAGTTCATTACAGGGAAGGGTTACTGAAGCTTTCTTT | NA | TRBV28 | 15 | TRBJ1-1 | NA
CASSDRGGEQFF | TGTGCCAGCAGCGACAGGGGGGGTGAGCAGTTCTTC | TRBD1 | TRBV6-5 | 12 | TRBJ2-1 | NA
CAIPSGTGVYGYTF | TGTGCCATACCGTCCGGGACAGGGGTTTATGGCTACACCTTC | TRBD1 | TRBV10-3 | 14 | TRBJ1-2 | NA
CASSSELAGGTDTQYF | TGCGCCAGCAGCTCCGAACTAGCGGGAGGCACAGATACGCAGTATTTT | TRBD2 | TRBV5-1 | 16 | TRBJ2-3 | NA
CASSYSRTGRANVLTF | TGTGCCAGCAGTTACTCTCGGACAGGGCGGGCCAACGTCCTGACTTTC | TRBD1 | TRBV6-5 | 16 | TRBJ2-6 | once
CASSQGPGGRDEKLFF | TGCGCCAGCAGCCAAGGCCCGGGGGGGAGGGATGAAAAACTGTTTTTT | NA | TRBV4-3 | 16 | TRBJ1-4 | NA
CASSYSESGGEQFF | TGTGCCAGCAGTTACTCGGAGAGCGGGGGTGAGCAGTTCTTC | TRBD2 | TRBV6-6 | 14 | TRBJ2-1 | NA
CASTRSGGISYNEQFF | TGTGCCAGTACCAGGAGCGGCGGAATCTCCTACAATGAGCAGTTCTTC | NA | TRBV19 | 16 | TRBJ2-1 | NA
CASSQYYNRREGEQFF | TGCGCCAGCAGCCAATACTATAACCGTAGGGAGGGCGAGCAGTTCTTC | TRBD2 | TRBV4-3 | 16 | TRBJ2-1 | NA
CASRDTETGELFF | TGCGCCAGCAGGGATACAGAGACCGGGGAGCTGTTTTTT | NA | TRBV5-1 | 13 | TRBJ2-2 | NA
CASSLGQGFTGELFF | TGTGCCAGCAGCCTGGGACAGGGGTTCACCGGGGAGCTGTTTTTT | TRBD1 | TRBV7-2 | 15 | TRBJ2-2 | NA